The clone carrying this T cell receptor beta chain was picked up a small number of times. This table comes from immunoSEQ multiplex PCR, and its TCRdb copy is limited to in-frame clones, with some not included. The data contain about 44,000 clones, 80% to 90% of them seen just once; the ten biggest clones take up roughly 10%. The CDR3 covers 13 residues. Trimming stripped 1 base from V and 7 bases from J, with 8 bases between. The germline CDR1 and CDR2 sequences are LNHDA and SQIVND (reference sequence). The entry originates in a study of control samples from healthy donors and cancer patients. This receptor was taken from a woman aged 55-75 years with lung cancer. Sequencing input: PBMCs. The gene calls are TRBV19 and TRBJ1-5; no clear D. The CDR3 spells CASSIARLQPQHF. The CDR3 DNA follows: TGTGCCAGTAGTATAGCAAGGTTGCAGCCCCAGCATTTT.